These 11 T cell receptor beta chains were sequenced from one sample in a study of glioma-infiltrating T cells after dendritic cell vaccination. TCRdb's copy holds only in-frame clones and misses some; the assay was immunoSEQ multiplex PCR. This sample carries 25,000 to 35,000 clones, 90% to 95% of them seen once, and the ten largest clones take around 2.1%. This material consisted of blood, taken before dendritic cell vaccination. These receptors came from a human donor with glioblastoma.

This sequence joins TRBV2 and TRBJ1-5; D unresolved. V lost 4 bases to trimming and J lost 4 bases, with 14 bases between them. This CDR3 spans 15 amino acids. From germline, CDR1 is SNHLY and CDR2 FYNNEI. CDR3 region: CASSVHSPLNQPQHF. The CDR3 DNA reads as TGTGCCAGCAGTGTGCACAGTCCCTTAAATCAGCCCCAGCATTTT.

This sequence joins TRBV15 and TRBJ1-5, with 10 positions matching TRBD1. V was pared by 5 bases and J by 6 bases, with 7 bases of the junction left unmatched. The CDR3 is 15 residues long. Per germline, CDR1 LNHNV and CDR2 YYDKDF (reference sequence). The DNA of the CDR3 is TGTGCCACCAGCCGAGGACAGGGGGGAATTCAGCCCCAGCATTTT. This translates into CATSRGQGGIQPQHF.

The genes are TRBV27 and TRBJ1-2; no clear D gene. CDR3 length: 13 amino acids. Germline V gene lookup returns CDR1 MNHEY and CDR2 SMNVEV (reference sequence). V was cut by 5 bases and J by 1 base, with 8 bases left in between. The CDR3 sequence is CASSPSGNYGYTF. CDR3 nucleotide sequence: TGTGCCAGCAGTCCCAGTGGTAACTATGGCTACACCTTC.

The chain carries TRBV4-1 and TRBJ2-3; TRBD2 matches at 10 bases. The trim removed 5 bases at V and 6 bases at J, leaving 11 bases unmatched. The germline gives CDR1 MGHRA, CDR2 YSYEKL. This CDR3 is 16 amino acids long. The CDR3 sequence: CASSTRLAGASDTQYF. In DNA, the CDR3 is TGCGCCAGCAGCACCCGGCTAGCGGGGGCGTCGGATACGCAGTATTTT.

The chain links TRBV18 to TRBJ2-3; possibly TRBD1 for D (5 bases). Germline V CDR1 and CDR2: KGHSH, LQKENI. The CDR3 sequence is 15 residues long. V was shortened by 3 bases and J by 0 bases, with 10 bases between the two germline ends. CDR3 amino acids: CASSPQGYSTDTQYF. CDR3 sequence (DNA): TGTGCCAGCTCACCTCAGGGATATAGCACAGATACGCAGTATTTT.

The CDR3 loop is CASSHRDGLNTEAFF. CDR3 in DNA: TGTGCCAGCAGCCACAGGGACGGCTTGAACACTGAAGCTTTCTTT. The rearrangement joins TRBV5-4 to TRBJ1-1; TRBD1 is a possible D gene (6 bases). Germline V gives CDR1 SGHNT, CDR2 YYREEE (reference sequence). The CDR3 covers 15 residues. V was pared by 4 bases and J by 0 bases, with 13 bases between. The whole variable domain, remainder taken from reference TRBV5-4 and TRBJ1-1, is ETGVTQSPTHLIKTRGQQVTLRCSSQSGHNTVSWYQQALGQGPQFIFQYYREEENGRGNFPPRFSGLQFPNYSSELNVNALELDDSALYLCASSHRDGLNTEAFFGQGTRLTVV.

The V and J genes are TRBV6-6 and TRBJ1-1; D is uncertain. The CDR3 is 13 amino acids. Germline-derived CDR1 and CDR2 are MNHNY and SVGAGI (reference sequence). V dropped 0 bases and J dropped 3 bases, with 5 bases sitting between them. CDR3 sequence reads: CASSYSIDTEAFF. In DNA form, the CDR3 reads TGTGCCAGCAGTTACTCAATCGACACTGAAGCTTTCTTT.

This chain uses TRBV10-2 with TRBJ1-6; tentatively, D is TRBD1 (5 bases). The CDR3 is made up of 13 amino acids. CDR1 is WSHSY, CDR2 SAAADI, per germline. The ends were cut back, 5 bases at V and 9 bases at J, with 11 bases in the middle. CDR3 bases: TGCGCCAGCAGTCTCGGGGGGACTTCACCCCTCCACTTT. It specifies CASSLGGTSPLHF.

V is TRBV5-1 and J is TRBJ1-3; 7 nucleotides match TRBD1. In germline, CDR1 is SGHRS, CDR2 YFSETQ. There are 15 residues in the CDR3. The V segment lost 4 bases and the J segment 0 bases; nucleotides outside the gene matches: 4. CDR3 sequence: CASSPGDSSGNTIYF. In nucleotides, the CDR3 is TGCGCCAGCAGCCCCGGGGACAGCTCTGGAAACACCATATATTTT.

J is TRBJ2-2 and V is TRBV15, with D perhaps matching TRBD2 (6 bases). Germline V gene sequence: CDR1 LNHNV, CDR2 YYDKDF (reference sequence). The CDR3 consists of 16 residues. Trimming shortened V by 5 bases and J by 1 base, and 14 bases separated the two germline ends. In DNA form, the CDR3 reads TGTGCCACCAGCCGACTAGACAGTGTGAACACCGGGGAGCTGTTTTTT. Amino acid sequence: CATSRLDSVNTGELFF.

The sample holds one count of this clone. This rearrangement joins TRBV2 to TRBJ1-4; perhaps TRBD1 as D (6 bases). The CDR3 runs 15 residues. Germline loops: CDR1 SNHLY, CDR2 FYNNEI. V lost 5 bases and J 8 bases, leaving 18 bases between the germline ends. CDR3 DNA sequence: TGTGCCAGCAGTCCCCACAGGGTCGATTCCGAAAAACTGTTTTTT. This gives the protein CASSPHRVDSEKLFF.